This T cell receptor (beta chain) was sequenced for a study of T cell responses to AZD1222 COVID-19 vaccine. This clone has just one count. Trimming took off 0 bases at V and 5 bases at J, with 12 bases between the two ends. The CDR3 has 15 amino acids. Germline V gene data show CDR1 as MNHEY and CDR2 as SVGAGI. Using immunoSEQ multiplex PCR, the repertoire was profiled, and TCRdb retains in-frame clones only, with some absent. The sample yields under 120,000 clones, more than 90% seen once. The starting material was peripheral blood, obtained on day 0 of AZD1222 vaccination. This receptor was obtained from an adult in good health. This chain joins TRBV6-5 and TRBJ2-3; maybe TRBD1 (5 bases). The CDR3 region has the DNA TGTGCCAGCAGTTACTCAAACGGACATCTAGATACGCAGTATTTT. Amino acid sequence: CASSYSNGHLDTQYF.